This T cell receptor beta chain was captured by sequencing in a study of early T cells in non-severe SARS-CoV-2 infection (dated by TCRdb to the early 2020s). Background for the entire study: TCR sequencing used bulk RNA from unsorted whole blood, so alpha and beta chains could not be paired.

In its sample, this clonotype was seen many times. The antigen it binds to is not known. Per-base qualities were not stored, and no clone one base away is much larger. What the study reported, not specific to this receptor: VDJdb matching was skewed toward anti-spike CD8 responses and likely underestimated virus-specific expansions, missing private and CD4 specificities.

V and J lose 5 bases and 7 bases, and a span of 18 bases separates them. The CDR3 holds 14 amino acids from the cysteine to the phenylalanine. Only CDR3 DNA is held: 42 bases, read in frame from base 1. In the germline V gene, CDR1 corresponds to SQVTM and CDR2 to ANQGSEA. A case-control design nested within a healthcare worker cohort in London, UK, was used, with weekly nasopharyngeal swab PCR tests and blood sampling performed. Healthcare workers were recruited during the week of the UK lockdown, between 23 and 31 March 2020, and followed weekly for up to about 15 weeks. Preparation of the library involved 5' RACE. Sequencing was performed on a NextSeq 500. To correct for sequencing error and PCR bias, the TCR library protocol tagged individual cDNA molecules with unique molecular identifiers. Both TCR alpha and beta chains were sequenced, and tight co-correlation was observed between alpha and beta sequence abundances in each sample. The authors processed their data as follows. V gene, J gene and CDR3 annotation of TCR sequences was performed with Decombinator V4. Expanded TCRs were defined as changing significantly between any two time points under a Poisson model with p below 0.0001. TCR abundances were normalised to the total number of TCRs sequenced in each sample and reported as counts per million. TRAV1-2 paired with TRAJ12, TRAJ20 or TRAJ33 defined MAIT TCRs, while TRAV10 paired with TRAJ18 defined iNKT TCRs. VDJdb, accessed 1 November 2021, was searched for CMV, EBV and SARS-CoV-2 annotated TCRs, with TCRs annotated for multiple antigens excluded. Through fastp at Q25 and MiXCR, TCRdb rebuilt clones from the public reads, retaining in-frame beta chains. Identical CDR3 protein sequences are pooled into one entry, listed with their most common genes and DNA. These V and J calls rely on TCRdb rather than the paper's analysis. The sample includes approximately 69,000 distinct CDR3 sequences, with around 11% observed a single time. The ten largest clones add up to around 6.3% of the sample.

The receptor was derived from an adult who was a healthcare worker with PCR-confirmed SARS-CoV-2 infection or an uninfected control (not recorded which). The sequenced sample was whole blood. The sequence links TRBV29-1 to TRBJ2-1; 6 matching bases give a weak D call of TRBD2. The CDR3 here reads CSVHWRGMRNEQFF. The nucleotide sequence reads TGCAGCGTTCACTGGCGGGGAATGAGGAATGAGCAGTTCTTC.